The text below deals with one T cell receptor beta chain. These data are taken from a study of early T cells in non-severe SARS-CoV-2 infection. Attachment of unique molecular identifiers was made to individual cDNA molecules. TCRdb used MiXCR to reprocess the 5' RACE reads, holding one entry per CDR3 protein. The sample lists approximately 30,000 distinct CDR3 sequences, 6.6% occurring once. The CDR3 spans 13 residues. Germline V gene data show CDR1 as SGHTA and CDR2 as FQGTGA. V was clipped by 5 bases and J by 0 bases, with 7 bases between them. This sequence originates from an adult who was a healthcare worker with PCR-confirmed SARS-CoV-2 infection or an uninfected control (not recorded which). Sequencing input: whole blood. The chain couples TRBV7-3 to TRBJ1-1; D call uncertain. Here the CDR3 reads CASSLLMNTEAFF. CDR3 DNA: TGTGCCAGCAGCCTCCTAATGAACACTGAAGCTTTCTTT.